A single T cell receptor beta chain is shown here with its context. Its antigen remains unidentified. No qualities accompany the bases; no much larger clone lies one base away. The data originate from a study of CD8 T cells in Susac syndrome (dated by TCRdb to about 2019). A note on the overall study: Repertoire sequencing was used to test whether CD8+ T cell activation and differentiation in Susac syndrome was antigen driven. The clonality of the CD8+ T cell repertoire was compared across about a dozen healthy donors, around 14 Susac syndrome patients and under 18 multiple sclerosis patients.

RNA was extracted using the RNeasy kit, and roughly 0.45 to 1 microgram was reverse transcribed with random hexamers. The immunoSEQ multiplex PCR assay, covering 54 Vbeta and 13 Jbeta segments, was used to amplify TCR beta CDR3 regions. To correct PCR amplification bias, a synthetic template baseline was used for both primer optimization and computational correction. The study's processing was this. Reads were annotated to V, D and J genes according to IMGT and were analyzed with immunoSEQ Analyzer, with only productive sequences retained. Clonality was computed as one minus Shannon entropy normalized by log2 of the number of productive unique sequences. For each patient and control, public and private clones were evaluated within the 100 most prevalent clones. A clone was defined as Susac-specific if it was absent from the healthy and MS cohorts, from some 980 published viral clones and from other ImmuneACCESS disease sequences. TCRdb itself trimmed the public reads at Q25 with fastp, ran MiXCR and retained productive beta chains. Identical CDR3 proteins give one entry, which carries the most common genes and DNA. It is TCRdb's table, rather than the study itself, that gives the V and J calls and clone size. The sample table holds 15,000 to 20,000 distinct CDR3 sequences, of which roughly 95% were seen once. Less than 0.3% of the sample rests with the top ten.

What the work shows at the level of the full study, not this receptor alone: The number of individuals in the TCR sequencing and HLA analysis was recognized as being relatively small.

Peripheral blood CD8+ and CD4+ T cells from healthy donors, Susac syndrome patients and multiple sclerosis patients were profiled by high-throughput TCR beta sequencing. Healthy donors were age- and sex-matched controls. Bulk CD8+ and CD4+ T cells were purified by magnetic negative isolation, whereas CD8+ TEMRA cells were enriched by FACS. Blood was drawn into EDTA tubes, processed within 24 hours, and PBMCs were isolated by density gradient centrifugation. PBMCs intended for TCR sequencing were frozen in liquid nitrogen and were later thawed in a 37 degrees C water bath. The sorted or isolated CD4+, CD8+ and CD8+ TEMRA cells had a purity of 90% or higher. The germline ends are 9 bases apart after V is trimmed by 0 bases and J by 2 bases. From the germline V gene (reference sequence), CDR1 is SGHNT and CDR2 is YYREEE. The CDR3 sequence holds 14 residues, the cysteine and phenylalanine included. Of all the DNA, just the CDR3 is kept, 42 bases in frame from base 1.

This sequence was found in a human donor in good health. The sequence is built from TRBV5-4 and TRBJ2-7; no D gene can be assigned with confidence. The specimen was CD8+ T cells from PBMCs. The CDR3 is CASSLDRATYEQYF. The DNA is as follows: TGTGCCAGCAGCTTGGATAGGGCAACCTACGAGCAGTACTTC.